This TCR beta chain is drawn from a study of CD8 T cells in Susac syndrome. At the level of the study: Treatment status at blood draw for the Susac syndrome patients was therapy-naive, corticosteroids, or intravenous immunoglobulin alone.

V was cut by 5 bases and J by 1 base, with 6 bases left in between. This CDR3 is 12 amino acids long. CDR1 SQVTM and CDR2 ANQGSEA come from the germline V gene. Random hexamers served to reverse transcribe roughly 0.5 to 1 ug RNA. Using its own MiXCR run on the immunoSEQ multiplex PCR reads, TCRdb lists one record per CDR3 protein. The top ten hold 0.3% of the sample, which has some 100,000 distinct CDR3 sequences, 95% seen once. While CD8+ and CD4+ T cells were isolated negatively, TEMRA cells were enriched by FACS. The chain couples TRBV29-1 to TRBJ2-1; no clear D. The TCR was taken from a human donor with Susac syndrome. Sequenced sample: CD8+ T cells from PBMCs. The CDR3 nucleotides are TGCAGCGTTATGGTATCCTACAATGAGCAGTTCTTC. It is translated as CSVMVSYNEQFF.